These 12 T cell receptor beta chains came from one sample sequenced in a study of identical twins. Each CDR3 protein is one row after TCRdb ran MiXCR on the 5' RACE reads. The sample yields approximately 500,000 distinct CDR3 sequences, roughly 24% seen once. The same specimen was also included in a second study, on T cells expressing NK-cell markers.

Sequences were obtained from CD4+ T cells sorted from blood. The receptors stem from a woman between 18 and 29 years old in good health.

This clonotype came up a few times. J is TRBJ1-1 and V is TRBV2; D is unresolved. The CDR3 runs 14 residues. V lost 7 bases, J lost 3 bases, and 15 bases lay in between. In germline, CDR1 is SNHLY, CDR2 FYNNEI. CDR3 coding DNA: TGTGCCAGCATCGCGGGTCCGGATGACACTGAAGCTTTCTTT. Translation: CASIAGPDDTEAFF.

The chain recombines TRBV24-1 with TRBJ2-7, with 7 bases fitting TRBD1. With 5 bases clipped from V and 6 bases from J, the junction kept 12 bases outside the gene matches. This CDR3 contains 15 residues. In germline, CDR1 is KGHDR, CDR2 SFDVKD. CDR3 region: CATSGPYRGSSEQYF. In DNA form, the CDR3 reads TGTGCCACCAGTGGGCCGTACAGGGGTTCTAGCGAGCAGTACTTC.

This clonotype has just a few counts. CDR3 residues: CASSLFGGSGSSRYEQYF. CDR3 DNA sequence: TGTGCCAGCAGCTTGTTTGGAGGGAGCGGGAGTTCGCGGTACGAGCAGTACTTC. V gene TRBV5-6 combines with J gene TRBJ2-7, with 8 bases identical to TRBD2. CDR1 and CDR2 from the germline V gene are SGHDT and YYEEEE. The CDR3 covers 18 residues. The trim removed 1 base at V and 4 bases at J, leaving 16 bases unmatched.

The chain links TRBV5-1 to TRBJ2-4; D unclear. Germline V CDR1 and CDR2: SGHRS, YFSETQ. The CDR3 covers 12 residues. Trimming pared 0 bases from V and 8 bases from J, leaving 6 bases between. The CDR3: CASSLDLDIQYF. For the CDR3, the DNA is TGCGCCAGCAGCTTGGATCTAGACATTCAGTACTTC.

Only a few counts were recorded for this clonotype. CDR3 protein: CASMASITDTQYF. DNA for the CDR3: TGTGCCAGCATGGCCTCTATCACAGATACGCAGTATTTT. The chain employs TRBV18 and TRBJ2-3; D ambiguous. V lost 8 bases, J lost 2 bases, and 11 bases lay in between. CDR1 is KGHSH, CDR2 LQKENI, per germline. This CDR3 comprises 13 residues.

This clonotype occurred a few times. V is TRBV9 and J is TRBJ1-1, with D possibly matching TRBD1 (5 bases). Trimming took 0 bases from V and 1 from J, leaving 7 bases between them. Germline V gene sequence: CDR1 SGDLS, CDR2 YYNGEE. This CDR3 contains 14 residues. The CDR3, as DNA: TGTGCCAGCAGCGTAGAGGGGCGGAACACTGAAGCTTTCTTT. Translated: CASSVEGRNTEAFF.

The table lists this clonotype with a few counts. The chain carries TRBV11-2 and TRBJ2-1; perhaps TRBD2 as D (6 bases). V was clipped by 0 bases and J by 10 bases, with 16 bases between them. This CDR3 is built from 15 residues. CDR1 and CDR2 (germline): SGHAT, FQNNGV. Here the CDR3 DNA reads TGTGCCAGCAGCTTAGATCCGATACTCCGGGGGGAGCAGTTCTTC. Amino acid sequence: CASSLDPILRGEQFF.

This clonotype was recorded a few times. The rearrangement uses TRBV5-1 and TRBJ1-1, with D maybe TRBD1 (5 bases). Deletions cut 7 bases from V and 5 bases from J, with 18 bases between. Germline CDR1 reads SGHRS; CDR2 reads YFSETQ. The CDR3 length is 14 residues. CDR3 protein: CASSTGAGRTEAFF. CDR3 coding DNA: TGCGCCAGCTCCACCGGGGCAGGGAGGACTGAAGCTTTCTTT.

J is TRBJ2-3 and V is TRBV10-3; 7 positions match TRBD2. CDR1 and CDR2 from the germline V gene are ENHRY and SYGVKD. The V gene end was trimmed by 4 bases and the J gene end by 2 bases; junction bases not matched to a gene: 6. The CDR3 totals 15 residues. The CDR3 DNA reads TGTGCCATCAGTGTGGGAGGGTCTGCCACAGATACGCAGTATTTT. It specifies CAISVGGSATDTQYF.

This clonotype was found many times. The V call is TRBV13, the J call TRBJ2-6; maybe TRBD1 (5 bases). In germline, CDR1 is PRHDT, CDR2 FYEKMQ (reference sequence). V lost 3 bases to trimming and J lost 2 bases, with 14 bases between them. The CDR3 is 17 residues long. The CDR3 here is CASSLFRGSTGANVLTF. The CDR3 DNA is TGTGCCAGCAGCTTGTTTAGGGGAAGCACTGGGGCCAACGTCCTGACTTTC.

This clonotype appeared many times. The chain carries TRBV20-1 and TRBJ2-3; 9 bases agree with TRBD2. Germline CDR1 DFQATT, CDR2 SNEGSKA (reference sequence). This CDR3 comprises 14 residues. V was pared by 4 bases and J by 4 bases, with 6 bases of the junction left unmatched. The CDR3 protein is CSAIPLAGPDTQYF. The CDR3 DNA reads as TGCAGTGCTATTCCCCTAGCGGGACCAGATACGCAGTATTTT.

The V and J genes are TRBV20-1 and TRBJ2-1; a weak D match, TRBD1 (5 bases). Trimming pared 6 bases from V and 4 bases from J, leaving 10 bases between. This CDR3 spans 12 amino acids. Germline V gene lookup returns CDR1 DFQATT and CDR2 SNEGSKA (reference sequence). This CDR3 reads CSAVRVYNEQFF. For the CDR3, the DNA is TGCAGTGCCGTCAGGGTGTACAATGAGCAGTTCTTC.